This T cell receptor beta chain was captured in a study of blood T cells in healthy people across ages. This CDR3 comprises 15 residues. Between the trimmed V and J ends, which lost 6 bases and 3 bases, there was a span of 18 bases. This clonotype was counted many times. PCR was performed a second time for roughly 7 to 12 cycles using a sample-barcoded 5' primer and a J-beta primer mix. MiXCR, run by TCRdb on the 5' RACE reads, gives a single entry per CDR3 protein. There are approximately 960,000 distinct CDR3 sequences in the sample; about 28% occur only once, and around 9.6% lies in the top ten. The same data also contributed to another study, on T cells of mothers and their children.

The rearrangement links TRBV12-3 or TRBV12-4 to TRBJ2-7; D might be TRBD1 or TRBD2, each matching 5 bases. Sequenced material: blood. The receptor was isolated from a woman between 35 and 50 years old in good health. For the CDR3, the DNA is TGTGCCAGCAGCCGACCCGGGGCCTCGTACTACGAGCAGTACTTC. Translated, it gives CASSRPGASYYEQYF.